This entry lists 18 T cell receptor beta chains sequenced from one sample in a study of identical twins. A single record per CDR3 protein comes from TCRdb applying MiXCR to the 5' RACE reads. The sample has hundreds of thousands of distinct CDR3 sequences, over 15% seen once. These same data were also listed under a study on T cells expressing NK-cell markers.

The sequenced material came from PBMCs. Receptors were obtained from a woman under 30 in good health.

This clonotype was seen more than once but under ten times. This chain links TRBV6-5 with TRBJ2-7; 10 bases are a match to TRBD2. V trimming: 0 bases; J trimming: 4 bases; junction bases outside the gene matches: 3. Germline CDR1 MNHEY, CDR2 SVGAGI. The CDR3 sequence is 15 residues long. CDR3 coding DNA: TGTGCCAGCAGTTACTCTCCAGCGGGAGGGTACGAGCAGTACTTC. It specifies CASSYSPAGGYEQYF.

The table lists this clonotype with a few counts. The rearrangement uses TRBV20-1 and TRBJ2-1; D remains unclear. CDR1 DFQATT and CDR2 SNEGSKA come from the germline V gene (reference sequence). Trimming took 6 bases from V and 0 from J, leaving 15 bases between them. The CDR3 length is 15 residues. The CDR3 nucleotides read TGCAGTGCCGCCGGACGCTTAAGCTCCTACAATGAGCAGTTCTTC. Its protein product is CSAAGRLSSYNEQFF.

In DNA, the CDR3 is TGTGCCAGCAGCGTAGGGGCTAGCGGGTACTCCTACGAGCAGTACTTC. Translated, it gives CASSVGASGYSYEQYF. The V and J genes are TRBV9 and TRBJ2-7; 8 nucleotides match TRBD2. Germline V lookup: CDR1 SGDLS, CDR2 YYNGEE. This CDR3 spans 16 amino acids. J lost 0 bases, V lost 0 bases, and 5 bases had no gene match.

The J gene is TRBJ2-5, the V gene TRBV15; 9 bases are a match to TRBD1. There are 14 residues in the CDR3. Germline trimming cut 4 bases from V and 4 bases from J; bases unmatched to any gene: 4. Germline CDR1 LNHNV, CDR2 YYDKDF (reference sequence). The CDR3 here is CATSNYRGRETQYF. In DNA form, the CDR3 reads TGTGCCACCAGCAACTACAGGGGGCGAGAGACCCAGTACTTC.

This chain uses TRBV5-1 with TRBJ1-1; 11 nucleotides match TRBD1. V lost 3 bases to trimming and J lost 5 bases; unmatched junction nucleotides: 9. The germline V gene encodes CDR1 SGHRS and CDR2 YFSETQ. The CDR3 length is 16 residues. The CDR3 DNA reads as TGCGCCAGCAGCTCGGGACAGGGGGAAATATGGACTGAAGCTTTCTTT. Translating gives CASSSGQGEIWTEAFF.

This rearrangement joins TRBV5-1 to TRBJ2-7, with 14 bases that match TRBD2. CDR1 is SGHRS, CDR2 YFSETQ, per germline. This CDR3 is 15 amino acids long. Trimming took 5 bases from V and 6 from J; bases not matched to a gene: 7. As DNA, the CDR3 is TGCGCCAGCAGGAGGGGACTAGCGGGAGAGAGCGAGCAGTACTTC. The encoded protein is CASRRGLAGESEQYF.

This clonotype turned up a few times. The chain employs TRBV20-1 and TRBJ2-1; D unclear. This CDR3 is built from 11 residues. The V gene's germline CDR1 is DFQATT and CDR2 SNEGSKA (reference sequence). Trimming took off 1 base at V and 6 bases at J, with 4 bases between the two ends. This CDR3 reads CSARATNEQFF. The CDR3 DNA is TGCAGTGCTAGAGCCACCAATGAGCAGTTCTTC.

The J gene is TRBJ1-1, the V gene TRBV11-2; D is ambiguous. V lost 6 bases to trimming and J lost 2 bases, with 13 bases between them. The length of the CDR3 is 14 residues. CDR1 is SGHAT, CDR2 FQNNGV, per germline. The CDR3: CASSPRQVNTEAFF. The CDR3 DNA reads as TGTGCCAGCAGTCCAAGGCAGGTTAACACTGAAGCTTTCTTT.

This clonotype was counted only a few times. The chain is built from TRBV6-1 and TRBJ1-3; unclear D gene. Germline CDR1 MNHNS, CDR2 SASEGT. V lost 1 base to trimming and J lost 4 bases, with 5 bases between them. The CDR3 totals 13 residues. The CDR3 spells CASSEVEGNTIYF. The DNA for the CDR3 is TGTGCCAGCAGTGAAGTTGAGGGAAACACCATATATTTT.

This clonotype was observed a few times. The rearrangement links TRBV12-3 or TRBV12-4 to TRBJ2-7; 8 nucleotides agree with TRBD1. The CDR3 has 16 residues. V lost 0 bases to trimming and J lost 5 bases; unmatched junction nucleotides: 9. CDR3 bases: TGTGCCAGCAGTTTAGCCCACACCGACAGGGGCCACGAGCAGTACTTC. Its translation is CASSLAHTDRGHEQYF.

This clonotype turned up a few times. The chain couples TRBV10-3 to TRBJ2-3; 10 positions agree with TRBD1. Trimming took 2 bases from V and 3 from J; bases not matched to a gene: 5. CDR3 length: 16 residues. Germline loops: CDR1 ENHRY, CDR2 SYGVKD. The CDR3, as DNA: TGTGCCATCAGTGAGGGGAGACAGGGGGCGACAGATACGCAGTATTTT. Translated, it gives CAISEGRQGATDTQYF.

The CDR3 region has the DNA TGTGCCAGCAGACGGACAGGTTCAGATACGCAGTATTTT. The encoded protein is CASRRTGSDTQYF. This chain links TRBV6-1 with TRBJ2-3, with 7 bases aligning to TRBD1. The CDR3 has 13 residues. V shed 6 bases, J shed 4 bases, and the junction held 4 bases outside the gene matches. Germline V gene lookup returns CDR1 MNHNS and CDR2 SASEGT.

The gene calls are TRBV19 and TRBJ2-6, with TRBD2 matching 7 bases. The V gene end was trimmed by 3 bases and the J gene end by 1 base; junction bases not matched to a gene: 3. Germline V gene data show CDR1 as LNHDA and CDR2 as SQIVND (reference sequence). The CDR3 consists of 16 residues. CDR3: CASSMGGRSGANVLTF. In nucleotides, the CDR3 is TGTGCCAGTAGTATGGGAGGGAGGTCTGGGGCCAACGTCCTGACTTTC.

This clonotype has just a few counts. This sequence joins TRBV12-3 or TRBV12-4 and TRBJ2-3; TRBD2 matches 11 bases. There are 16 residues in the CDR3. Trimming cost V 4 bases and J 6 bases; bases outside gene matches: 9. This CDR3 reads CASSYGSGGAGDTQYF. The CDR3 DNA sequence: TGTGCCAGCAGTTACGGTAGCGGGGGGGCAGGGGATACGCAGTATTTT.

This clonotype was detected only a few times. CDR3 DNA: TGTGCCAGCAGATTATCTAGCGGGGGCTACGAGCAGTACTTC. It codes for CASRLSSGGYEQYF. The chain couples TRBV6-5 to TRBJ2-7; 10 nucleotides align to TRBD2. V was clipped by 6 bases and J by 3 bases; unmatched bases: 5. There are 14 residues in the CDR3. Germline loops: CDR1 MNHEY, CDR2 SVGAGI.

This clonotype was seen only a few times. The chain employs TRBV6-1 and TRBJ2-7; 7 nucleotides line up with TRBD2. With V trimmed by 11 bases and J by 0 bases, 4 bases remained unmatched. The V gene's germline CDR1 is MNHNS and CDR2 SASEGT. This CDR3 comprises 12 residues. The CDR3 sequence is CAHAGDSYEQYF. The DNA of the CDR3 is TGTGCCCATGCGGGGGACTCCTACGAGCAGTACTTC.

The chain joins TRBV21-1 to TRBJ2-6. TRBV21-1 is flagged as a pseudogene. The CDR3 sequence is 16 residues long. The CDR3 nucleotides read TGTGCCAGCAGCAAAGGGCCCTGCTCTGGGGCCAACGTCCTGACTTTC. The encoded protein is CASSKGPCSGANVLTF.

CDR3 amino acids: CASTPGSSGRDAHSYNEQFF. In DNA, the CDR3 is TGTGCCAGCACCCCGGGGAGTAGCGGGAGGGATGCGCACTCCTACAATGAGCAGTTCTTC. V is TRBV11-1 and J is TRBJ2-1, with 11 nucleotides matching TRBD2. The V gene end was trimmed by 7 bases and the J gene end by 0 bases; junction bases not matched to a gene: 17. The CDR3 has 20 amino acids. CDR1 and CDR2 from the germline V gene are SGHAT and FQDESV (reference sequence).